This TCR beta chain appears in the sequencing data of a study of T cells in Graves' hyperthyroidism and ophthalmopathy. This clonotype was recorded many times. The source material, RNA transcripts, was used to amplify TCR beta CDR3 regions. The HTBI set primed first-round TCR CDR3 RT-PCR. TCRdb passed the multiplex PCR reads through MiXCR, listing each CDR3 protein once. The sample has about 610,000 distinct CDR3 sequences, roughly 14% seen once; the top ten hold around 4%. Material for sequencing was blood. This receptor was identified in a woman between 35 and 50 years old with Graves' ophthalmopathy.

CDR3 coding DNA: TGTGCCAGCAGCTTAGCGGGATCCCCCTACGAGCAGTACTTC. Translating it yields CASSLAGSPYEQYF. The J gene is TRBJ2-7, the V gene TRBV7-2; D gene unclear. The germline CDR1 and CDR2 sequences are SGHTA and FQGNSA. Trimming cost V 0 bases and J 2 bases, with 8 bases left between them. CDR3 length equals 14 residues.